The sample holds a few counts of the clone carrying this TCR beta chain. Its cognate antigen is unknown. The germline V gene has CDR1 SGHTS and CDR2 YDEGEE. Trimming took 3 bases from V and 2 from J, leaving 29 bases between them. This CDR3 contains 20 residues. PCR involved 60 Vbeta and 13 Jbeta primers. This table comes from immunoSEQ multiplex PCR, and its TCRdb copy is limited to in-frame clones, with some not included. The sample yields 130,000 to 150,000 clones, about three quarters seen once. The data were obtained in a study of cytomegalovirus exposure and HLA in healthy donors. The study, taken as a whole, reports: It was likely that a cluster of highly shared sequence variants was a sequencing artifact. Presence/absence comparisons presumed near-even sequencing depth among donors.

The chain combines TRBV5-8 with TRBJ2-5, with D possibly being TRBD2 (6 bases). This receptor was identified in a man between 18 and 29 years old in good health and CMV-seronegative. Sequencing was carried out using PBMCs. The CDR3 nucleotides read TGTGCCAGCAGCTCCCGGGTTAGATTTCCCACGGAGGGGCAGCAAGAGACCCAGTACTTC. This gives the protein CASSSRVRFPTEGQQETQYF. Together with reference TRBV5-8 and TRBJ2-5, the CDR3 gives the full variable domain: EAGVTQSPTHLIKTRGQQATLRCSPISGHTSVYWYQQALGLGLQFLLWYDEGEERNRGNFPPRFSGRQFPNYSSELNVNALELEDSALYLCASSSRVRFPTEGQQETQYFGPGTRLLVL.